The clone carrying this T cell receptor (beta chain) was counted between two and nine times. These data belong to a study of cytomegalovirus exposure and HLA in healthy donors. The length of the CDR3 is 15 residues. Trimming stripped 3 bases from V and 4 bases from J, with 16 bases between. Germline lookup yields CDR1 LNHDA and CDR2 SQIVND (reference sequence). Some clones are missing from TCRdb's copy, which holds only in-frame ones; the method was immunoSEQ multiplex PCR. This table has 100,000 or so clones, 70% to 90% appearing once. The TCR comes from a woman between 25 and 40 years old in good health and CMV-seronegative. The chain is built from TRBV19 and TRBJ2-7; possibly TRBD2 for D (5 bases). Sequencing input: PBMCs. CDR3 in amino acids: CASSIVGIFGYEQYF. Here the CDR3 DNA reads TGTGCCAGTAGTATTGTCGGGATATTTGGTTACGAGCAGTACTTC.